One T cell receptor beta chain is described in this entry. Which antigen it targets is not known. Nothing much larger sits one base from this clone, and base qualities are not available. Receptors were amplified or captured by RACE. Sequencing used a NextSeq 500. Library preparation attached unique molecular identifiers to individual cDNA molecules for quantitative, reproducible TCR counting. From each blood RNA sample, both TCR alpha and TCR beta chains were sequenced. The published analysis was carried out like this. A median of around 96,000 TCRs per sample was observed, with a range of about 20,000 to 700,000. V, J and CDR3 annotation of the TCR reads was carried out using the Decombinator software suite. For PS versus PT1 abundance plots, all samples were subsampled to the same number of TCRs (28,000). TCRs were defined as expanded if absent before sensitization and observed at least eight times at the 2-week time point. TCRdb reran the public reads through fastp at Q25 and MiXCR, keeping productive beta chains. Rows with a matching CDR3 protein are joined into one entry that keeps the most common DNA and genes. Here the V and J calls rest on TCRdb's processing, not on the authors' analysis. Present in this sample are tens of thousands of distinct CDR3 sequences, 9.6% of which were seen just once. Around 3.9% of the sample rests with the top ten.

Reading the label with the study, this specimen's time point is: pre-sensitization, week 0. Sample treatment or condition, as interpreted from the label and publication: therapeutic diphenylcyclopropenone sensitization with weekly scalp DPC. At each patch-test visit, blood was drawn before the patch test was applied. Patients were considered eligible if aged 18 to 70, diagnosed with alopecia and deemed suitable for DPC therapy, and patients were excluded if pregnant. Total RNA was isolated from unfractionated whole blood collected in Tempus Blood RNA tubes. This entry belongs to a study of human T cells and chemical hapten exposure (dated by TCRdb to about 2021). For the study in its entirety: For sensitization, 2% DPC in acetone was applied to a 2 cm by 2 cm area of upper inner arm skin. Patch testing on the upper back used Finn chambers containing 0.01% DPC, with scoring done after 6 days according to International Contact Dermatitis Research Group standards. Weekly therapeutic DPC doses were additionally applied to the scalp of patients throughout the roughly 22-week study period. Libraries were pooled for sequencing, and variation in per-sample TCR yields was attributed mainly to small differences in library volumes within the pool. This study followed changes in the peripheral blood TCR repertoire in vivo during primary and secondary sensitization of alopecia patients to the hapten diphenylcyclopropenone (DPC). The mostly female patient cohort included alopecia areata with under or over 50% scalp involvement, alopecia totalis and alopecia universalis. Approximately 28 alopecia patients gave blood for TCR sequencing at one to four time points (pre-sensitization, 2, 6 and 24 weeks). Blood samples were taken from patients before sensitization (week 0) and at 2, 6 and about 24 weeks after DPC sensitization. Overall study results and their limits: The number of TCRs above 1 in 1000 frequency did not change with DPC sensitization; there was no evidence of global repertoire structure alterations. Alopecia, a presumed autoimmune disease, was present in all patients, so the immune response of the patients might differ from that of healthy individuals. Repeated subsampling changed both the strength of the expansion versus patch-test correlation and the threshold at which the correlation became significant. The number of PT1 expanded TCRs positively correlated with patch test score, significant at thresholds 8, 16 and 32 but not 4. Compared with pre-sensitization or healthy control sets, expanded TCRs formed significantly more large CDR3 similarity clusters, which is consistent with antigen-driven responses.

Trimming takes 0 bases from V and 6 bases from J, and the germline ends sit 10 bases apart. The CDR3 starts with the cysteine, ends with the phenylalanine, and has 13 residues. Only the CDR3 DNA stays, 39 bases, in frame from base 1. CDR1 and CDR2 (SGHRS, YFSETQ) derive from the germline V gene. Sample: whole blood, taken in connection with sensitization to the hapten diphenylcyclopropenone (DPC). This sequence originates from a woman aged 40 to 50 with alopecia areata. Some clones in this sample may be carry-over from other donors' samples. In this chain, TRBV5-1 is recombined with TRBJ2-7; D gene: possibly TRBD2, on 5 matching bases. For the CDR3, the sequence is CASSLGTRGEQYF. The sequenced DNA is TGCGCCAGCAGCTTGGGGACTCGGGGCGAGCAGTACTTC.